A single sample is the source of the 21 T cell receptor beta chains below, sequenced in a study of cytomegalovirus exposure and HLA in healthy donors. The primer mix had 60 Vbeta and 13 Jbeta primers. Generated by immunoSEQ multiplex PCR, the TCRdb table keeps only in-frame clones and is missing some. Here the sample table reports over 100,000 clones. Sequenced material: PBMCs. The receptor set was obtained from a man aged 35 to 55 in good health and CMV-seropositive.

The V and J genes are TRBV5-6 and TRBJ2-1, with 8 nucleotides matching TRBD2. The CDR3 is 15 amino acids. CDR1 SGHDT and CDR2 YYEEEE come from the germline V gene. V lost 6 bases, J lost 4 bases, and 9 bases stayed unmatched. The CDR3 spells CASKSGGRNYNEQFF. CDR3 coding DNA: TGTGCCAGCAAATCCGGCGGGAGGAATTACAATGAGCAGTTCTTC.

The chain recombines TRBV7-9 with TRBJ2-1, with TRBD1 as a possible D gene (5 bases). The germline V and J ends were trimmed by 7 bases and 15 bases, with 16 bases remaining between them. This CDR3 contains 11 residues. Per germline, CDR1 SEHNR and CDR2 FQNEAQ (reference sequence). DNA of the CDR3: TGTGCCAGCACCACTGGGGCCCCCGCGTTCTTC. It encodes CASTTGAPAFF.

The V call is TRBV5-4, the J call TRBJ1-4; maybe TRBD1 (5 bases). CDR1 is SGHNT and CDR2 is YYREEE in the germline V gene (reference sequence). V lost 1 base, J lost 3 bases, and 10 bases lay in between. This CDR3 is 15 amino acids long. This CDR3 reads CASSLRGGSNEKLFF. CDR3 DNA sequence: TGTGCCAGCAGCTTGCGGGGGGGGTCTAATGAAAAACTGTTTTTT.

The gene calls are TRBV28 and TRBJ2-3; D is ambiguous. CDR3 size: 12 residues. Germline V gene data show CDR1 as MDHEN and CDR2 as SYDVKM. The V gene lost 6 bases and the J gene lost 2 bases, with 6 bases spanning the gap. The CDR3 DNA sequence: TGTGCCAGCAGCCGACTCACAGATACGCAGTATTTT. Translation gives CASSRLTDTQYF.

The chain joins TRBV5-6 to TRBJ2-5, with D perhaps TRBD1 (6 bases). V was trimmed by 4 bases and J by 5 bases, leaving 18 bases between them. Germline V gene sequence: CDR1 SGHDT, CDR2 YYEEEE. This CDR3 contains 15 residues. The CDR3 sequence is CASSGRQAKRETQYF. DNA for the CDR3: TGTGCCAGCAGCGGCAGACAGGCTAAGAGGGAGACCCAGTACTTC.

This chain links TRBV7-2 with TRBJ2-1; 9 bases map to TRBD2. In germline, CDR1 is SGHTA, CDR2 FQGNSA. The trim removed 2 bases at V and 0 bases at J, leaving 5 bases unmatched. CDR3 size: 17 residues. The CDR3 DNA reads TGTGCCAGCAGCTTAACTAGCGGGTACCCCTCCTACAATGAGCAGTTCTTC. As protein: CASSLTSGYPSYNEQFF.

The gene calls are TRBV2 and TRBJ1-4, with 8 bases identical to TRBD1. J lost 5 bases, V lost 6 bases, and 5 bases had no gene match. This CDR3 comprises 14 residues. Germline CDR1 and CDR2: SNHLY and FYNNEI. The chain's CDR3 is CASRKGTGNEKLFF. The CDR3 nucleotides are TGTGCCAGCAGGAAAGGGACAGGAAATGAAAAACTGTTTTTT. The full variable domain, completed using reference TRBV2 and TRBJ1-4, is EPEVTQTPSHQVTQMGQEVILRCVPISNHLYFYWYRQILGQKVEFLVSFYNNEISEKSEIFDDQFSVERPDGSNFTLKIRSTKLEDSAMYFCASRKGTGNEKLFFGSGTQLSVL.

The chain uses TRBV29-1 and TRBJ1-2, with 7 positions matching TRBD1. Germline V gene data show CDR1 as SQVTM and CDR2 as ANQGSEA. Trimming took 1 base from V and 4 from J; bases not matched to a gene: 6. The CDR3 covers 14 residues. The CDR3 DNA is TGCAGCGTTGAAGTGGGACAGTCGCCCTATGGCTACACCTTC. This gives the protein CSVEVGQSPYGYTF.

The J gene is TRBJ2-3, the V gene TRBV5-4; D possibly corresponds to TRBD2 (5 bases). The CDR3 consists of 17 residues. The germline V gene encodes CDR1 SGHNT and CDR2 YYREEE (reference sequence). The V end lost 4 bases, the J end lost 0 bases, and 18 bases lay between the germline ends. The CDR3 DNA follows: TGTGCCAGCAGCCTTGGTTCTACTAGATCCAGCACAGATACGCAGTATTTT. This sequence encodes CASSLGSTRSSTDTQYF.

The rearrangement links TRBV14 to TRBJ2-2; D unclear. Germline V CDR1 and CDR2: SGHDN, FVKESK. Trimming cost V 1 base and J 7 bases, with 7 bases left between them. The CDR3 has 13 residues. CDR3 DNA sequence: TGTGCCAGCAGCCAAGCTTTGTTCGGGGAGCTGTTTTTT. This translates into CASSQALFGELFF.

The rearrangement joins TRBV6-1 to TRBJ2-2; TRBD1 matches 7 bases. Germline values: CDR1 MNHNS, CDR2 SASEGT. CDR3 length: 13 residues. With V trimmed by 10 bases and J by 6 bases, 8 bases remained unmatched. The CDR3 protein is CAIRDRVPGELFF. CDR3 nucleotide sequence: TGTGCCATCAGAGACAGGGTCCCCGGGGAGCTGTTTTTT.

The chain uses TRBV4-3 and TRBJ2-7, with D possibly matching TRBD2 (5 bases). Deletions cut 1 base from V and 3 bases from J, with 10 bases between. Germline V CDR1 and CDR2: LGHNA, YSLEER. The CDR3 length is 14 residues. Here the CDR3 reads CASSQVERDYEQYF. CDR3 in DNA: TGCGCCAGCAGCCAAGTCGAGAGGGACTACGAGCAGTACTTC.

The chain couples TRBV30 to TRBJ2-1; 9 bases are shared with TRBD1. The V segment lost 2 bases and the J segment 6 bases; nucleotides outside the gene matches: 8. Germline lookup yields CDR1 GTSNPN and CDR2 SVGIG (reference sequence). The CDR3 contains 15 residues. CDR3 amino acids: CAWSRGTGSFNEQFF. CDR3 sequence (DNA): TGTGCCTGGAGTAGGGGGACAGGGAGTTTCAATGAGCAGTTCTTC.

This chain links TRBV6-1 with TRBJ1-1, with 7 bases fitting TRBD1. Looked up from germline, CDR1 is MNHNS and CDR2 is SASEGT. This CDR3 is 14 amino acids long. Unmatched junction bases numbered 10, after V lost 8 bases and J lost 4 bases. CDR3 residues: CASSLDRASTEAFF. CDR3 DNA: TGTGCCAGCTCTTTAGACAGGGCTAGCACTGAAGCTTTCTTT.

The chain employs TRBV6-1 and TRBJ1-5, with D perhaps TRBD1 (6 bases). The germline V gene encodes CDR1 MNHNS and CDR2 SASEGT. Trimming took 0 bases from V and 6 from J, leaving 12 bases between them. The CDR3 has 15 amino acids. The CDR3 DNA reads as TGTGCCAGCAGTGAAGCCACAGGGTTTGGTCAGCCCCAGCATTTT. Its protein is CASSEATGFGQPQHF.

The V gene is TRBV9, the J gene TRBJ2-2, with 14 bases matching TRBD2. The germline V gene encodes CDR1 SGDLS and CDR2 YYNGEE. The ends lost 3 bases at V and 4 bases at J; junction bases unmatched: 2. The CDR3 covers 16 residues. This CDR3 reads CASSAGLAGGTGELFF. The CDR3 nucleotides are TGTGCCAGCAGCGCCGGACTAGCGGGAGGCACCGGGGAGCTGTTTTTT.

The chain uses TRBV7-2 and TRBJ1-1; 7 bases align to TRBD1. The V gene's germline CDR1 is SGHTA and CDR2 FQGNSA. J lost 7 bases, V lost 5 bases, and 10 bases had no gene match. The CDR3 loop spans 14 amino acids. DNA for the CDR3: TGTGCCAGCAGCGAACTCGACAGGGTGAGTGAAGCTTTCTTT. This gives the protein CASSELDRVSEAFF.

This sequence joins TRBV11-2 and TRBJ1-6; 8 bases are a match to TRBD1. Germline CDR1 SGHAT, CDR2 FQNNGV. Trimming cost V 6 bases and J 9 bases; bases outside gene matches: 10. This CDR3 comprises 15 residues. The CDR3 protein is CASRGTGQGFSPLHF. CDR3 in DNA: TGTGCCAGCAGGGGCACTGGACAGGGTTTTTCACCCCTCCACTTT. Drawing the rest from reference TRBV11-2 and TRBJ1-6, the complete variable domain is EAGVAQSPRYKIIEKRQSVAFWCNPISGHATLYWYQQILGQGPKLLIQFQNNGVVDDSQLPKDRFSAERLKGVDSTLKIQPAKLEDSAVYLCASRGTGQGFSPLHFGNGTRLTVT.

CDR3 bases: TGTGCCAGCAGTGAACAGCTAGCGGACAACTACGAGCAGTACTTC. It translates to CASSEQLADNYEQYF. The rearrangement joins TRBV6-1 to TRBJ2-7; TRBD2 matches 7 bases. Germline trimming cut 2 bases from V and 3 bases from J; bases unmatched to any gene: 7. The germline V gene has CDR1 MNHNS and CDR2 SASEGT. This CDR3 spans 15 amino acids.

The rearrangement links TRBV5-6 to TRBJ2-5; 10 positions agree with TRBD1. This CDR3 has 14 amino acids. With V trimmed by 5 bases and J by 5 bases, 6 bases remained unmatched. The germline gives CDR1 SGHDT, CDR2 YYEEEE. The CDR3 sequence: CASRWTGGEETQYF. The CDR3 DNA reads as TGTGCCAGCAGATGGACAGGGGGGGAGGAGACCCAGTACTTC.

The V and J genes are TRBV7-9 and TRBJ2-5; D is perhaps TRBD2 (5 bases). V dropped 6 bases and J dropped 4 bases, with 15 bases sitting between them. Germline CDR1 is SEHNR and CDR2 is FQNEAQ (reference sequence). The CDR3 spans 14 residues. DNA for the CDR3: TGTGCCAGCAGTAGAAGCGGATTCGGAGAGACCCAGTACTTC. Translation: CASSRSGFGETQYF.